Each of the 7 T cell receptor beta chains below was sequenced from the same sample in a study of CD8 T cells in Susac syndrome. After extraction with the RNeasy kit, roughly 0.45 to 1 ug of the RNA was reverse transcribed using random hexamers. MiXCR was run by TCRdb on the immunoSEQ multiplex PCR reads, yielding one entry per CDR3 protein. The sample includes 150,000 to 200,000 distinct CDR3 sequences, over 75% seen only once; the top ten take 0.085% to 0.09%. The sample taken for sequencing was CD4+ T cells from PBMCs. Every receptor here comes from a human donor with Susac syndrome.

V gene TRBV6-1 combines with J gene TRBJ2-1; 9 nucleotides match TRBD2. With 3 bases clipped from V and 4 bases from J, the junction kept 13 bases outside the gene matches. Germline V gene data show CDR1 as MNHNS and CDR2 as SASEGT. The CDR3 length is 18 residues. In DNA form, the CDR3 reads TGTGCCAGCAGTGATATAGGACTAGCGCTAGCGGGGTACAATGAGCAGTTCTTC. This codes for CASSDIGLALAGYNEQFF.

This chain links TRBV12-3 or TRBV12-4 with TRBJ2-5, with D perhaps TRBD2 (7 bases). With 3 bases removed from V and 7 bases from J, the gap between germline ends came to 15 bases. This CDR3 spans 14 amino acids. CDR3: CASSFSGGIGTQYF. The CDR3, as DNA: TGTGCCAGCAGTTTTTCGGGGGGCATCGGGACCCAGTACTTC.

V and J are TRBV24-1 and TRBJ2-2; TRBD2 matches 7 bases. This CDR3 region has 16 residues. The ends lost 4 bases at V and 1 base at J; junction bases unmatched: 5. Per germline, CDR1 KGHDR and CDR2 SFDVKD. CDR3 in amino acids: CATSDPGLMNTGELFF. CDR3 bases: TGTGCCACCAGTGACCCGGGACTAATGAACACCGGGGAGCTGTTTTTT.

The V gene is TRBV4-1, the J gene TRBJ1-6, with D possibly being TRBD1 (6 bases). V was shortened by 1 base and J by 9 bases, with 10 bases between the two germline ends. Germline V gives CDR1 MGHRA, CDR2 YSYEKL. The length of the CDR3 is 14 residues. The CDR3 DNA is TGCGCCAGCAGCCAAGCACAGGGCCTTTCACCCCTCCACTTT. This codes for CASSQAQGLSPLHF.

V usage is TRBV9 and J usage is TRBJ2-1; TRBD1 matches at 10 bases. With 0 bases clipped from V and 8 bases from J, the junction kept 5 bases outside the gene matches. The germline V gene has CDR1 SGDLS and CDR2 YYNGEE. The CDR3 is 15 amino acids. The CDR3 protein is CASSVAWDRGDEQFF. The CDR3 region has the DNA TGTGCCAGCAGCGTAGCGTGGGACAGGGGTGATGAGCAGTTCTTC. Variable domain in full (rest from reference TRBV9 and TRBJ2-1): DSGVTQTPKHLITATGQRVTLRCSPRSGDLSVYWYQQSLDQGLQFLIQYYNGEERAKGNILERFSAQQFPDLHSELNLSSLELGDSALYFCASSVAWDRGDEQFFGPGTRLTVL.

The gene calls are TRBV20-1 and TRBJ2-4; TRBD1 might be the D (6 bases). This CDR3 contains 15 residues. The V end lost 4 bases, the J end lost 3 bases, and 16 bases lay between the germline ends. CDR1 is DFQATT and CDR2 is SNEGSKA in the germline V gene (reference sequence). In DNA, the CDR3 is TGCAGTGCTACCCCAGGGGTAGGGAGCAAAAACATTCAGTACTTC. It codes for CSATPGVGSKNIQYF.

This chain links TRBV7-2 with TRBJ1-2; D call uncertain. CDR3 length: 14 residues. With 1 base removed from V and 7 bases from J, the gap between germline ends came to 13 bases. The germline V gene has CDR1 SGHTA and CDR2 FQGNSA. CDR3 DNA sequence: TGTGCCAGCAGCTTAGTTCTAGTCGGGAGTGGCTACACCTTC. Translation: CASSLVLVGSGYTF.